This T cell receptor (beta chain) was recovered during a study of blood T cells in healthy people across ages. Whole-study context: Per every two T cells, about one barcoded beta molecule was captured by template switching. General study results and limits: Fewer expanded clones and more diversity marked long-lived versus aged donors.

The table lists this clonotype with a count of one. Its antigen is not identified. An end of the junction does not agree with germline; a read error may underlie this. Germline values: CDR1 SSHAT, CDR2 FNYEAQ (reference sequence). The CDR3 is 13 amino acids. Together with a sample-barcoded 5' primer, a J-beta primer mix was included in a second PCR lasting roughly 6 to 12 cycles. Each of the cDNA molecules was tagged by a template-switch adaptor with 12 random nucleotides. CDR3-containing paired-end reads numbering at least 2.5 million came from each sample. In TCRdb, the 5' RACE reads were re-called with MiXCR into one record per CDR3 protein. This table has 550,000 to 750,000 distinct CDR3 sequences, more than 20% appearing once.

The rearrangement uses TRBV7-7 and TRBJ2-5, with D perhaps matching TRBD1 (5 bases). The sequenced sample was blood. This TCR was sampled from an older man in good health. Here the CDR3 DNA reads TGTGCTAGCAGCTTAATGGGGCCGGAGACCCAGTACTTC. Amino acid sequence: CASSLMGPETQYF.